This T cell receptor (beta chain) was sequenced during a study of blood T cell repertoires in COVID-19. Study-wide context: Spain, Italy and the United States supplied samples that represented acute and convalescent COVID-19. The cDNA or gDNA used as material had been derived from T cells, B-cell-depleted T cells, or PBMCs.

There are 13 residues in the CDR3. Between the trimmed V and J ends, which lost 5 bases and 1 base, there was a span of 8 bases. Germline CDR1 is SGHNT and CDR2 is YENEEA. Original handling: Scientists estimated how many nucleated cells there were by amplifying reference gene primers. The protocol was immunoSEQ multiplex PCR, while the TCRdb copy is restricted to in-frame clones and leaves out a portion. From that table come the V and J calls and clone size; the DNA was used to work out D and trimming. The sample yields tens of thousands of clones, 85% to 95% seen once. Sequencing was performed on peripheral blood. The receptor's source is a man in his sixties with active or convalescent COVID-19. The chain recombines TRBV11-3 with TRBJ1-1; perhaps TRBD1 as D (5 bases). The CDR3 reads CASSAGQNTEAFF. Written as DNA, the CDR3 is TGTGCCAGCAGCGCCGGACAGAACACTGAAGCTTTCTTT.